These 2 T cell receptor beta chains share one sample of origin, sequenced in a study of graft-versus-host responses after intestinal transplantation. Using immunoSEQ multiplex PCR, the repertoire was profiled, and TCRdb retains in-frame clones only, with some absent. The table lists 15,000 or so clones, roughly 35% of them singletons. Here the sequenced sample was alloreactive CD4+ T cells from a mixed lymphocyte reaction culture, taken before intestinal transplant. The subset: CFSE-low proliferating T cells sorted from roughly six-day pre-transplant mixed lymphocyte reaction (GvH or HvG direction). The receptors stem from a human patient who received an intestinal transplant.

This CDR3 is CASSSRSNQPQHF. CDR3 DNA: TGTGCCAGCAGTTCCCGTAGCAATCAGCCCCAGCATTTT. The chain combines TRBV6-9 with TRBJ1-5; D gene ambiguous. V was clipped by 4 bases and J by 0 bases, with 4 bases between them. This CDR3 is built from 13 residues. Germline CDR1 reads MNHGY; CDR2 reads SVAAGI.

The chain has TRBV5-6 and TRBJ2-2; 9 bases map to TRBD1. CDR1 and CDR2 from the germline V gene are SGHDT and YYEEEE. CDR3 size: 13 residues. J was trimmed by 7 bases and V by 3 bases; bases with no gene match: 1. The CDR3 sequence: CASSWDRVGELFF. The CDR3 coding sequence is TGTGCCAGCAGCTGGGACAGGGTCGGGGAGCTGTTTTTT.